The clone carrying this T cell receptor (beta chain) has a single count. The data are from a study of blood T cell repertoires in COVID-19. On the study more broadly: Samples of COVID-19 (acute and convalescent) were obtained from the United States, Italy and Spain.

The authors' processing: Quantification of nucleated cells was approximated via reference gene primer amplification. Sequenced by immunoSEQ multiplex PCR; TCRdb stores in-frame clones only, minus some. V and J calls and clone size come straight from that table; D and trimming were deduced from the DNA. The sample has just under 300,000 clones, around 90% seen once; the top ten hold 1.3%. The germline V gene encodes CDR1 KGHSH and CDR2 LQKENI. The V segment lost 2 bases and the J segment 5 bases; nucleotides outside the gene matches: 4. The CDR3 is 15 amino acids. The source material was peripheral blood. The genes are TRBV18 and TRBJ2-5, with 11 bases fitting TRBD1. The sequence was collected from a man between 65 and 85 years old with acute or convalescent COVID-19. This chain's CDR3 is CASSPRTGGRETQYF. For the CDR3, the DNA is TGTGCCAGCTCACCAAGGACAGGGGGCAGGGAGACCCAGTACTTC. Together with reference TRBV18 and TRBJ2-5, the CDR3 gives the full variable domain: NAGVMQNPRHLVRRRGQEARLRCSPMKGHSHVYWYRQLPEEGLKFMVYLQKENIIDESGMPKERFSAEFPKEGPSILRIQQVVRGDSAAYFCASSPRTGGRETQYFGPGTRLLVL.